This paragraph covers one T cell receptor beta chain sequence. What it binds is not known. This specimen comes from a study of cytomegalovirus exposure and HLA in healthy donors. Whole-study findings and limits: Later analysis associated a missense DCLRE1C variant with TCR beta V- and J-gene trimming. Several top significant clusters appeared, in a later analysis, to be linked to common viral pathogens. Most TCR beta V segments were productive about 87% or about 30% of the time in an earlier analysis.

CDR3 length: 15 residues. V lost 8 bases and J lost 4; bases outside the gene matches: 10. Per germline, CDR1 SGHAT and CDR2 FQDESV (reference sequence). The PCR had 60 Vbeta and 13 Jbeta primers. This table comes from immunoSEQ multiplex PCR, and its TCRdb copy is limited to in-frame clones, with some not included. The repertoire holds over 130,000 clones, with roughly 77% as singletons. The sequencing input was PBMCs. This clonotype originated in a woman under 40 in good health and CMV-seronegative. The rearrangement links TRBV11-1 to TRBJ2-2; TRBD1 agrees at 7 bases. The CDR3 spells CASCPEGAGTGELFF. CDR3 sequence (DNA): TGTGCCAGCTGCCCTGAGGGGGCGGGCACCGGGGAGCTGTTTTTT. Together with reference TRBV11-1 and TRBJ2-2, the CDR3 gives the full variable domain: EAEVAQSPRYKITEKSQAVAFWCDPISGHATLYWYRQILGQGPELLVQFQDESVVDDSQLPKDRFSAERLKGVDSTLKIQPAELGDSAMYLCASCPEGAGTGELFFGEGSRLTVL.